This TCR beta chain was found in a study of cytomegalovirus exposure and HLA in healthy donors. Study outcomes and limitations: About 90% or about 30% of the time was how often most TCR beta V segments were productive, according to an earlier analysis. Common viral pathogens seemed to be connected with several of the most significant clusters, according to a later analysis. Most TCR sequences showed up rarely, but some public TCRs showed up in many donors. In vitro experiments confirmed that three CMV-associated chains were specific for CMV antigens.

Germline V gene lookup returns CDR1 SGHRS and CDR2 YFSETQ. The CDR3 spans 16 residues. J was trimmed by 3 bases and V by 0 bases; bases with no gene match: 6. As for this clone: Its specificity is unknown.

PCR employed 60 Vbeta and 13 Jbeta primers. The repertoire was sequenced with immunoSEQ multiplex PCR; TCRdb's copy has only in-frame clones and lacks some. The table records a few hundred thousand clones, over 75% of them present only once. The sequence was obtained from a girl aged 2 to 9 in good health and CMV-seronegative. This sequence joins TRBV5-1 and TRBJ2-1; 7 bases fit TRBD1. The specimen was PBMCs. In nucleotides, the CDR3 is TGCGCCAGCAGCTTGGCCCTAGGGACAGACTACAATGAGCAGTTCTTC. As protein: CASSLALGTDYNEQFF.